This T cell receptor beta chain was sequenced during a study of CD8 T cells in ankylosing spondylitis. This clonotype was observed at least ten times. Germline V gene data show CDR1 as DFQATT and CDR2 as SNEGSKA (reference sequence). The CDR3 extends over 14 amino acids. The J segment lost 3 bases and the V segment lost 1 base, leaving 0 bases of the junction unmatched. TCRdb processed the 5' RACE reads anew with MiXCR; each CDR3 protein has one entry. Of about 160,000 distinct CDR3 sequences in the sample, approximately 20% were seen once. This rearrangement joins TRBV20-1 to TRBJ2-1; TRBD2 matches at 10 bases. The sample was blood, either unsorted or a sorted T cell fraction (not recorded which). The clonotype was recovered from a male donor with ankylosing spondylitis or in good health (not recorded which). CDR3 coding DNA: TGCAGTGCTAGAGTAGCGGGAGGCTACAATGAGCAGTTCTTC. Translating gives CSARVAGGYNEQFF.